The 16 T cell receptor beta chains given below trace back to one sample, sequenced in a study of shared clonotypes between healthy human individuals. Data came from immunoSEQ multiplex PCR; TCRdb stores just in-frame clones and leaves some out. The sample lists 2 million to 2.5 million clones, around 96% occurring once. Naive CD8 cells comprised CD45RO-negative, CCR7-positively selected cells, excluding terminally differentiated effector memory CD45RA+ cells. Sequences were obtained from naive CD8+ T cells sorted from blood. The receptors were gathered from a man between 18 and 35 years old in good health.

This clone was seen a handful of times. The chain uses TRBV2 and TRBJ2-3; TRBD2 agrees at 8 bases. Germline V gene lookup returns CDR1 SNHLY and CDR2 FYNNEI. With V trimmed by 5 bases and J by 4 bases, 8 bases remained unmatched. The CDR3 runs to 15 residues. The CDR3 nucleotides read TGTGCCAGCAGTCCCCGGGGGGGCAGGGCAGATACGCAGTATTTT. It specifies CASSPRGGRADTQYF.

The chain recombines TRBV21-1 with TRBJ2-3; the table's D gene call, TRBD1, was not cross checked with the DNA. TRBV21-1 is a listed pseudogene. The CDR3 contains 20 residues. This CDR3 reads CASSKAPHTGQFPYTDTQYF. CDR3 DNA: TGTGCCAGCAGCAAAGCGCCACATACCGGACAGTTCCCTTACACAGATACGCAGTATTTT.

The CDR3 nucleotides are TGTGCCAGCAGCATAAGCGGGTGGATGGGGACGGGCAATCAGCCCCAGCATTTT. Translated, it gives CASSISGWMGTGNQPQHF. This chain joins TRBV7-8 and TRBJ1-5, with a possible D match to TRBD1 (5 bases). Germline values: CDR1 SGHVS, CDR2 FQNEAQ. The CDR3 is 18 amino acids. V was clipped by 5 bases and J by 2 bases, with 22 bases between them.

The chain employs TRBV5-1 and TRBJ2-3; 11 positions agree with TRBD1. The ends lost 2 bases at V and 5 bases at J; junction bases unmatched: 7. The CDR3 loop spans 16 amino acids. CDR1 is SGHRS, CDR2 YFSETQ, per germline. The CDR3 DNA is TGCGCCAGCAGCTTCCAAGGACAGGGGGCGTTAGATACGCAGTATTTT. Its translation is CASSFQGQGALDTQYF.

The V call is TRBV9, the J call TRBJ1-6, with 7 bases that match TRBD1. Losses at the gene ends were 0 bases for V and 6 bases for J; bases not matched to a gene: 6. The CDR3 spans 16 residues. Germline lookup yields CDR1 SGDLS and CDR2 YYNGEE. Here the CDR3 reads CASSVDSGQFNSPLHF. For the CDR3, the DNA is TGTGCCAGCAGCGTAGACTCGGGACAGTTTAATTCACCCCTCCACTTT.

The table lists this clone with a count of one. The chain joins TRBV5-6 to TRBJ2-1, with 7 bases fitting TRBD2. CDR3 length: 19 amino acids. The V segment lost 8 bases and the J segment 0 bases; nucleotides outside the gene matches: 20. The V gene's germline CDR1 is SGHDT and CDR2 YYEEEE. This chain's CDR3 is CARPRRTSWGSRSYNEQFF. The CDR3 DNA reads as TGTGCCAGGCCGCGTCGGACTAGTTGGGGGTCTCGCTCCTACAATGAGCAGTTCTTC.

The chain joins TRBV9 to TRBJ1-1; a possible D gene is TRBD1 (5 bases). The CDR3 extends over 16 amino acids. From germline, CDR1 is SGDLS and CDR2 YYNGEE. Trimming took 0 bases from V and 6 from J, leaving 18 bases between them. The CDR3 sequence: CASSVEDGVLGAEAFF. For the CDR3, the DNA is TGTGCCAGCAGCGTAGAGGACGGGGTCTTGGGGGCTGAAGCTTTCTTT.

The chain uses TRBV30 and TRBJ2-1; a weak D match, TRBD2 (7 bases). The CDR3 extends over 14 amino acids. The germline V gene encodes CDR1 GTSNPN and CDR2 SVGIG (reference sequence). Between the trimmed V and J ends, which lost 8 bases and 7 bases, there was a span of 21 bases. The CDR3 region has the DNA TGTGCCGGATTGGAGCGGGGACATGGGAATGAGCAGTTCTTC. Amino acids: CAGLERGHGNEQFF.

The chain links TRBV7-9 to TRBJ2-3; D may be TRBD1 (5 bases). V lost 0 bases to trimming and J lost 1 base, with 5 bases between them. Germline CDR1 SEHNR, CDR2 FQNEAQ (reference sequence). The CDR3 runs 14 residues. CDR3 DNA: TGTGCCAGCAGCTTAGCGACAGGCACAGATACGCAGTATTTT. Translating gives CASSLATGTDTQYF.

This clone was detected once. The V and J genes are TRBV15 and TRBJ2-4; no reliable D call. Germline assignment: CDR1 LNHNV and CDR2 YYDKDF (reference sequence). The CDR3 has 13 amino acids. The V and J ends lost 9 bases and 8 bases respectively, with 17 bases between them. CDR3 in DNA: TGTGCCACTCAGCCTCTGAATCAGGACATTCAGTACTTC. Its translation: CATQPLNQDIQYF.

The chain uses TRBV5-4 and TRBJ2-1; D not certain. V gave up 2 bases and J gave up 5 bases, with 11 bases separating them. Germline V gene sequence: CDR1 SGHNT, CDR2 YYREEE (reference sequence). The CDR3 has 14 amino acids. CDR3 coding DNA: TGTGCCAGCAGCTTTTTCGGGTCACACAATGAGCAGTTCTTC. Translation gives CASSFFGSHNEQFF.

Turning to this clone: The germline gene is not matched at one end of the junction; a read error may be the cause. V gene TRBV18 combines with J gene TRBJ1-1, with D unresolved. CDR1 KGHSH and CDR2 LQKENI come from the germline V gene. The CDR3 is made up of 13 amino acids. Here the CDR3 DNA reads TGTGCCAGATCACCACCGGTGGGCACCGAAGCTTTCTTT. This gives the protein CARSPPVGTEAFF.

The chain combines TRBV27 with TRBJ2-7; TRBD1 matches 7 bases. The germline CDR1 and CDR2 sequences are MNHEY and SMNVEV (reference sequence). The CDR3 runs to 13 residues. With 6 bases clipped from V and 11 bases from J, the junction kept 13 bases outside the gene matches. CDR3 protein: CASSPGQSSGEYF. The CDR3 coding sequence is TGTGCCAGCAGCCCGGGACAGTCCTCTGGAGAGTACTTC.

CDR3: CASSAGTGGFREKLFF. In nucleotides, the CDR3 is TGTGCCAGCAGCGCCGGAACAGGGGGATTTAGGGAAAAACTGTTTTTT. The rearrangement links TRBV7-8 to TRBJ1-4; 8 nucleotides align to TRBD1. The CDR3 runs 16 residues. The V gene end was trimmed by 5 bases and the J gene end by 8 bases; junction bases not matched to a gene: 13. The germline CDR1 and CDR2 sequences are SGHVS and FQNEAQ.

V is TRBV11-2 and J is TRBJ2-7; D unresolved. The V and J ends lost 2 bases and 6 bases respectively, with 8 bases between them. The CDR3 contains 12 residues. Germline values: CDR1 SGHAT, CDR2 FQNNGV. The CDR3 DNA reads as TGTGCCAGCAGCTTAAATCTGTTCGAGCAGTACTTC. Its protein is CASSLNLFEQYF.

The chain uses TRBV27 and TRBJ2-7; a possible D gene is TRBD2 (7 bases). The CDR3 covers 13 residues. Trimming stripped 6 bases from V and 6 bases from J, with 15 bases between. Germline CDR1 reads MNHEY; CDR2 reads SMNVEV (reference sequence). In DNA form, the CDR3 reads TGTGCCAGCAGCGAAGGGGGGGCTGGCGAGCAGTACTTC. Translated: CASSEGGAGEQYF.